This T cell receptor beta chain comes out of a study of type 1 regulatory T cells. Background on the study: An in vitro protocol generated T-allo10, a Tr1-enriched, alloantigen-specific CD4 T cell product. Overall study results and limits: Compared with non-type 1 regulatory T cells, type 1 regulatory T cells showed a more restricted TCR repertoire.

In TCRdb, the reads were re-called with MiXCR into one record per CDR3 protein. There are 60,000 to 70,000 distinct CDR3 sequences in the sample; almost 50% occur only once, and about 2% lies in the top ten. CDR3 length equals 14 residues. V lost 6 bases and J 5 bases, leaving 16 bases between the germline ends. A few counts support this clonotype. Antigen unknown. The sequenced sample was cultured non-Tr1 T cells, either the whole culture or a sorted T cell fraction (not recorded which). This chain uses TRBV12-3 or TRBV12-4 with TRBJ2-5; D gene ambiguous. The clonotype originates from a human donor in good health. The CDR3 DNA follows: TGTGCCAGCAGACGTATACCCAGCACGGAGACCCAGTACTTC. As protein: CASRRIPSTETQYF.